This is a list of T cell receptor beta chains from one sample in a study of T cell clones after liver transplantation. Sequencing was performed with immunoSEQ multiplex PCR; in TCRdb, only in-frame clones are kept and a portion is missing. This table has 80,000 or so clones, roughly four fifths appearing once. The sequences come from CD4+ T cells from blood, collected roughly 3.5 years after liver transplant. These TCRs come from a human patient who received a liver transplant. Some T cells could come from the graft donor. Each CDR3 is given with its conserved first and last residue. Each record gives: D gene, V gene, clone size, J gene, CDR3 DNA, CDR3 protein. A D gene is named only where the DNA matches it firmly. Size tells how often a clone was seen (once, few, many) or the class of an expanded clone, and some rows leave it out.

NA,TRBV7-8,NA,TRBJ2-2,TGTGCCAGCAGCTTGGGTGGGAACACCGGGGAGCTGTTTTTT,CASSLGGNTGELFF
NA,TRBV6-5,NA,TRBJ2-6,TGTGCCAGCAGTTACGGGAGCTCTGGGGCCAACGTCCTGACTTTC,CASSYGSSGANVLTF
NA,TRBV30,NA,TRBJ1-1,TGTGCCTGGAGTCAGTACACTGAAGCTTTCTTT,CAWSQYTEAFF
NA,TRBV10-2,NA,TRBJ1-2,TGCGCCAGCAGGCCCCCGGACACTTATGGCTACACCTTC,CASRPPDTYGYTF
NA,TRBV5-1,NA,TRBJ1-2,TGCGCCAGCAGCTTGGACCCCAGCAGGGCTGCCTATGGCTACACCTTC,CASSLDPSRAAYGYTF
TRBD2,TRBV4-3,NA,TRBJ2-3,TGCGCCAGCAGCCACGCTCTAGCGGGAGCCCTCACAGATACGCAGTATTTT,CASSHALAGALTDTQYF
TRBD1,TRBV6-1,NA,TRBJ1-1,TGTGCCAGCAGTGATCGGTCGCGACAGGGGTTAACTGAAGCTTTCTTT,CASSDRSRQGLTEAFF
NA,TRBV6-1,NA,TRBJ2-7,TGTGCCAGCAGTCCGCGGGAATACGAGCAGTACTTC,CASSPREYEQYF
NA,TRBV6-5,NA,TRBJ1-1,TGTGCCAGCAGTTACTTGGGGGACACTGAAGCTTTCTTT,CASSYLGDTEAFF
TRBD1,TRBV2,NA,TRBJ1-2,TGTGCCAGCAGTGGAAGTTGGGTCTCCGGACAGGGGATGTCCTTC,CASSGSWVSGQGMSF
NA,TRBV7-2,NA,TRBJ2-6,TGTGCCAGCAGCACAAGACCGACAACTGGGGCCAACGTCCTGACTTTC,CASSTRPTTGANVLTF
TRBD1,TRBV19,NA,TRBJ2-1,TGTGCCAGTAGCCCGGGACAGGGGGAACTTTGGCAGTTCTTC,CASSPGQGELWQFF
NA,TRBV7-9,NA,TRBJ1-1,TGTGCCAGCAGCCTCCTCAGAGAATTAACCGAAGCTTTCTTT,CASSLLRELTEAFF
TRBD1,TRBV15,NA,TRBJ2-2,TGTGCCACCAGCAGTGGACAGGTGAACACCGGGGAGCTGTTTTTT,CATSSGQVNTGELFF
TRBD1,TRBV6-5,many,TRBJ1-2,TGTGCCAGCAGTACAGGGGGCGCGGAAGGCTACACCTTC,CASSTGGAEGYTF
TRBD1,TRBV7-2,NA,TRBJ1-5,TGTGCCAGCAGTTATACAGGGGACCAGCCCCAGCATTTT,CASSYTGDQPQHF
TRBD1,TRBV5-4,NA,TRBJ1-2,TGTGCCAGCAGCTCGGGACAGGGGATAGTCGGCTACACCTTC,CASSSGQGIVGYTF
NA,TRBV4-1,once,TRBJ2-6,TGCGCCAGCAGCCGCCCTACAGGGAGTGGGGCCAACGTCCTGACTTTC,CASSRPTGSGANVLTF
NA,TRBV30,NA,TRBJ1-3,TGTGCCTGCCGGCACTCTGGAAACACCATATATTTT,CACRHSGNTIYF
NA,TRBV18,NA,TRBJ2-4,TGTGCCAGCTCACCCGCGTTAGCCAAAAACATTCAGTACTTC,CASSPALAKNIQYF
NA,TRBV6-5,NA,TRBJ1-1,TGTGCCAGCAGTTACTATGGGCCCATGAACACTGAAGCTTTCTTT,CASSYYGPMNTEAFF
NA,TRBV2,NA,TRBJ1-1,TGTGCCAGCAGTGAAGCGAACGGACAAGCTTTCTTT,CASSEANGQAFF
NA,TRBV12-5,NA,TRBJ2-3,TGTGCTAGTGGTTTTGGCACAGCTAGCACAGATACGCAGTATTTT,CASGFGTASTDTQYF
NA,TRBV28,once,TRBJ1-4,TGTGCCAGCAGTTTCACAATGGGGGTGGGTAATGAAAAACTGTTTTTT,CASSFTMGVGNEKLFF
NA,TRBV28,NA,TRBJ1-4,TGTGCCAGCAGTTTATTCTGGGGCGAAAAACTGTTTTTT,CASSLFWGEKLFF
TRBD2,TRBV5-1,once,TRBJ2-5,TGCGCCAGCAGCCAGGGACTAGCGGGAGGTGGAGAGACCCAGTACTTC,CASSQGLAGGGETQYF
NA,TRBV19,NA,TRBJ1-5,TGTGCCAGTAGTGATCCCCCCGGACAGATAAATCAGCCCCAGCATTTT,CASSDPPGQINQPQHF
TRBD1,TRBV5-1,NA,TRBJ2-3,TGCGCCAGCAGCTTGGAAGTAGGGACAGGGCTACATACGCAGTATTTT,CASSLEVGTGLHTQYF
NA,TRBV7-2,NA,TRBJ2-5,TGTGCCAGCAGCTTAGCGCAGTCTATGGGAGAGACCCAGTACTTC,CASSLAQSMGETQYF
NA,TRBV9,NA,TRBJ2-7,TGTGCCAGCAGCGTAGCAGGGTACTCCTACGAGCAGTACTTC,CASSVAGYSYEQYF
NA,TRBV5-1,NA,TRBJ1-2,TGCGCCAGCAGCTTGCCGGGCCCCTCTAACTATGGCTACACCTTC,CASSLPGPSNYGYTF
TRBD2,TRBV11-2,NA,TRBJ2-1,TGTGCCAGCAGCCCGCTAGCGGGGTCCTACAATGAGCAGTTCTTC,CASSPLAGSYNEQFF
NA,TRBV28,once,TRBJ2-3,TGTGCCAGCAGTTTAGATCAAAGGGATACGCAGTATTTT,CASSLDQRDTQYF
TRBD1,TRBV28,NA,TRBJ2-5,TGTGCCAGCAGTTTACCCGGGACAGCATCCCAAGAGACCCAGTACTTC,CASSLPGTASQETQYF
NA,TRBV7-9,NA,TRBJ1-5,TGTGCCAGCAGCTTGCAGGGCAATCAGCCCCAGCATTTT,CASSLQGNQPQHF
NA,TRBV9,NA,TRBJ1-1,TGTGCCAGCAGCGTAGTTTCTGGGGTCGAAGCTTTCTTT,CASSVVSGVEAFF
NA,TRBV11-2,NA,TRBJ2-5,TGTGCCAGCAGTCTACTGGAGACCCAGTACTTC,CASSLLETQYF
NA,TRBV11-2,NA,TRBJ1-2,TGTGCCAGCAGCTTAGGGCTGTTGTATGGCTACACCTTC,CASSLGLLYGYTF
NA,TRBV6-6,NA,TRBJ2-1,TGTGCCAGCAGTTACTCGAGTAACTCTGTGGGTGAGCAGTTCTTC,CASSYSSNSVGEQFF
NA,TRBV2,few,TRBJ1-2,TGTGCCAGCAGTGAGGGCGGTTACTATGGCTACACCTTC,CASSEGGYYGYTF
TRBD2,TRBV28,NA,TRBJ2-1,TGTGCCAGCAGTTTAGGGACTAGCGGGAGGGCCGGGGGGTTCTTC,CASSLGTSGRAGGFF
NA,TRBV6-5,NA,TRBJ2-2,TGTGCCAGCAGTCGGGGGCAGCCCGGGGAGCTGTTTTTT,CASSRGQPGELFF
NA,TRBV7-2,NA,TRBJ1-1,TGTGCCAGCAGCGTAACGGTGAACACTGAAGCTTTCTTT,CASSVTVNTEAFF
NA,TRBV25-1,NA,TRBJ2-7,TGTGCCAGCAGTGATGCAGGAACTTACGAGCAGTACTTC,CASSDAGTYEQYF
NA,TRBV14,few,TRBJ2-7,TGTGCCAGCAGCCAAGCTTTGTTGCCTGGGTACGAGCAGTACTTC,CASSQALLPGYEQYF
NA,TRBV20-1,NA,TRBJ2-5,TGCAGTGCTTCCCCCCTCGGGACCCAGTACTTC,CSASPLGTQYF
NA,TRBV7-2,NA,TRBJ1-5,TGTGCCAGCAGCCTGGACAGAGTTTATAGCAATCAGCCCCAGCATTTT,CASSLDRVYSNQPQHF
TRBD1,TRBV28,NA,TRBJ2-4,TGTGCCACCCTACAGGGGGCGAACATTCAGTACTTC,CATLQGANIQYF
TRBD2,TRBV14,NA,TRBJ2-1,TGTGCCAGCAGCCTCACCCCTTCCGGCGGGAGGGGTGATGAGCAGTTCTTC,CASSLTPSGGRGDEQFF
TRBD1,TRBV7-2,few,TRBJ1-2,TGTGCCAGCAGCCCGAGCCGGACAGGGGCGGGTGGCTACACCTTC,CASSPSRTGAGGYTF
TRBD1,TRBV28,NA,TRBJ1-5,TGTGCCAGCAGTCCCAGACAGGGGAGGACTAATCAGCCCCAGCATTTT,CASSPRQGRTNQPQHF
NA,TRBV18,NA,TRBJ2-4,TGTGCCAGCTCACCAGGGAATGAAGACATTCAGTACTTC,CASSPGNEDIQYF
TRBD2,TRBV27,NA,TRBJ2-5,TGTGCCAGCAGTTTGCGGGGGGCCAGGGAGACCCAGTACTTC,CASSLRGARETQYF
NA,TRBV5-4,NA,TRBJ2-6,TGTGCCAGCAGATCTGGGGGCAGGGGTTCAGGGGCCAACGTCCTGACTTTC,CASRSGGRGSGANVLTF
NA,TRBV5-8,NA,TRBJ1-4,TGTGCCAGCAGCTACCAGATACAGGCTTCCCCAGGGAAACTGTTTTTT,CASSYQIQASPGKLFF
NA,TRBV19,NA,TRBJ2-7,TGTGCCAGTAGTACCGGGACCCAAGCCCACGAGCAGTACTTC,CASSTGTQAHEQYF